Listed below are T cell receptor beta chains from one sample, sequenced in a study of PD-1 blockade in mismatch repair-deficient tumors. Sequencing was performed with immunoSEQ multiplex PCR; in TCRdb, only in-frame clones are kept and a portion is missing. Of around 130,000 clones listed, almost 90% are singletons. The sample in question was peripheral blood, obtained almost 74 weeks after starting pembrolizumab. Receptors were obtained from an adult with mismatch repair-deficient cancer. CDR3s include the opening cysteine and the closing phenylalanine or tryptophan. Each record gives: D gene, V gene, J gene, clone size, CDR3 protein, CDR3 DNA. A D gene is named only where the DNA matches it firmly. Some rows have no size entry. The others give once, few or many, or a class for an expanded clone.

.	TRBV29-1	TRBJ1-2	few	CSVAPGVGPRSYGYTF	TGCAGCGTTGCCCCCGGGGTAGGCCCTCGGTCCTATGGCTACACCTTC
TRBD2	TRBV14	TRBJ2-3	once	CASSQEDWLAGVSDTQYF	TGTGCCAGCAGCCAAGAGGATTGGCTAGCGGGAGTGTCAGATACGCAGTATTTT
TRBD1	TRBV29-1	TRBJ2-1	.	CSGKGTGYNEQFF	TGCAGCGGGAAGGGGACAGGGTACAATGAGCAGTTCTTC
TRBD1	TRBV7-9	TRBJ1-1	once	CASSKEGQGGPGTEAFF	TGTGCCAGCAGCAAAGAGGGACAGGGCGGCCCCGGCACTGAAGCTTTCTTT
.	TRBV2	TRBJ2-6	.	CASRAPLFRNSGANVLTF	TGTGCCAGCAGGGCTCCGCTTTTTCGAAACTCTGGGGCCAACGTCCTGACTTTC
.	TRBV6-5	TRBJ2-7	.	CASSYSRGEQYF	TGTGCCAGCAGTTACTCACGAGGGGAGCAGTACTTC
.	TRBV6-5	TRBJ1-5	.	CASRTGDNQPQHF	TGTGCCAGCAGGACAGGAGACAATCAGCCCCAGCATTTT
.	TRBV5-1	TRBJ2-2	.	CASSLYYGLIQGSNTGELFF	TGCGCCAGCAGCTTGTATTATGGGCTCATACAGGGCTCGAACACCGGGGAGCTGTTTTTT
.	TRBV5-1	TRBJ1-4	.	CASSLATNEKLFF	TGCGCCAGCAGCCTGGCAACTAATGAAAAACTGTTTTTT
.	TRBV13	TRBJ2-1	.	CAAQALSEGSYNEQFF	TGTGCCGCCCAAGCGCTCTCCGAGGGCTCCTACAATGAGCAGTTCTTC
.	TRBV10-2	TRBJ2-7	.	CASSEFRGDEQYF	TGCGCCAGCAGTGAGTTCCGGGGCGACGAGCAGTACTTC
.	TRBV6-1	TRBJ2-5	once	CASSEQVGAIQTQYF	TGTGCCAGCAGTGAACAAGTAGGGGCCATTCAGACCCAGTACTTC
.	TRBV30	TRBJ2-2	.	CAWSSTGTGELFF	TGTGCCTGGAGCTCAACAGGGACCGGGGAGCTGTTTTTT
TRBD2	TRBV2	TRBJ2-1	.	CASTRTSGNRNEQFF	TGTGCCAGCACTCGGACTAGCGGGAACCGGAATGAGCAGTTCTTC
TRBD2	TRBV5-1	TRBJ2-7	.	CASSLELAGAYEQYF	TGCGCCAGCAGCTTGGAGCTAGCGGGAGCCTACGAGCAGTACTTC
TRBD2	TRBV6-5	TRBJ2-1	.	CASSYSGLVNNEQFF	TGTGCCAGCAGTTACTCAGGACTAGTGAACAATGAGCAGTTCTTC
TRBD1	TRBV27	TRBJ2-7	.	CASQRGTGGNEQYF	TGTGCCAGCCAGCGCGGGACAGGGGGCAACGAGCAGTACTTC
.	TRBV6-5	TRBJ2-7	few	CASSPPGETYEQYF	TGTGCCAGCAGTCCCCCGGGGGAAACCTACGAGCAGTACTTC
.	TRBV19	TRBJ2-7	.	CASNSTPIGDEQYF	TGTGCCAGTAATTCTACCCCAATCGGGGACGAGCAGTACTTC
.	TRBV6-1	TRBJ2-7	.	CASSEVGFLTSYEQYF	TGTGCCAGCAGTGAAGTAGGGTTTCTAACGTCCTACGAGCAGTACTTC
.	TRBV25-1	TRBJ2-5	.	CASSAYRETQYF	TGTGCCAGCAGTGCCTACCGGGAGACCCAGTACTTC
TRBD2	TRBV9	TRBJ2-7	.	CASSVASGAYYEQYF	TGTGCCAGCAGCGTAGCTAGCGGAGCCTACTACGAGCAGTACTTC
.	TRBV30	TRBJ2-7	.	CAWSVLQRTRSYEQYF	TGTGCCTGGAGTGTACTCCAAAGGACCCGCTCCTACGAGCAGTACTTC
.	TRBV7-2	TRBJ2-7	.	CASSLWGYEQYF	TGTGCCAGCAGCTTGTGGGGCTACGAGCAGTACTTC
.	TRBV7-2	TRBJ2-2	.	CASSILDYFTGELFF	TGTGCCAGCAGCATACTCGACTATTTCACCGGGGAGCTGTTTTTT
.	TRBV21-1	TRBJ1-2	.	CASTATGCLEYGYTF	TGTGCCAGCACCGCTACGGGTTGTTTGGAGTATGGCTACACCTTC
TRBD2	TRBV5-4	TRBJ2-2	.	CASNRAGVAGELFF	TGTGCCAGCAACCGAGCGGGAGTAGCCGGGGAGCTGTTTTTT
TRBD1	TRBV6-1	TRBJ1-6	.	CASSRDRDSPLHF	TGTGCCAGCAGCCGGGACAGGGATTCACCCCTCCACTTT
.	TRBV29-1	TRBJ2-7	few	CSVLRDTSYEQYF	TGCAGCGTCCTCCGGGACACCTCCTACGAGCAGTACTTC
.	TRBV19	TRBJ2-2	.	CASSILLTGELFF	TGTGCCAGTAGTATACTTCTCACCGGGGAGCTGTTTTTT
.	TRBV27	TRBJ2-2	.	CASSLLGGLSTGELFF	TGTGCCAGCAGCCTCCTGGGTGGCTTATCCACCGGGGAGCTGTTTTTT
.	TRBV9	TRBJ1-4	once	CASSVVGGSGEKLFF	TGTGCCAGCAGCGTAGTAGGGGGGTCTGGTGAAAAACTGTTTTTT
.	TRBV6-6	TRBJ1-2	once	CASSTSTNYGYTF	.
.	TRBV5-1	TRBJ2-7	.	CASSLGREYEQYF	TGCGCCAGCAGCTTAGGACGAGAATACGAGCAGTACTTC
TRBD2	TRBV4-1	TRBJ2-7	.	CASSPSSAGAYEQYF	TGCGCCAGCAGCCCTAGTTCAGCGGGAGCCTACGAGCAGTACTTC
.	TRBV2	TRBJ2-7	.	CASSEARDRTYEQYF	TGTGCCAGCAGTGAAGCGCGGGACAGAACCTACGAGCAGTACTTC